This TCR beta chain was found in a study of blood T cell repertoires in COVID-19. TCRdb's table, derived via immunoSEQ multiplex PCR, lists solely in-frame clones and lacks some. The sample comprises hundreds of thousands of clones, over 85% of which are singletons, and around 2.7% rests with the top ten. Trimming removed 0 bases from V and 4 bases from J, with 5 bases in between. CDR1 and CDR2 from the germline V gene are SGDLS and YYNGEE. The CDR3 contains 13 residues. The V and J genes are TRBV9 and TRBJ1-5, with D perhaps matching TRBD1 (5 bases). The receptor's source is a man aged 55-75 years who had recovered from COVID-19. Sample: PBMCs or T cells enriched from blood (not recorded which). The CDR3 loop reads CASSVAGNQPQHF. As DNA, the CDR3 is TGTGCCAGCAGCGTAGCAGGGAATCAGCCCCAGCATTTT. The full variable domain, in which reference TRBV9 and TRBJ1-5 provide the parts outside the CDR3, is DSGVTQTPKHLITATGQRVTLRCSPRSGDLSVYWYQQSLDQGLQFLIQYYNGEERAKGNILERFSAQQFPDLHSELNLSSLELGDSALYFCASSVAGNQPQHFGDGTRLSIL.